One T cell receptor beta chain is described in this entry. Source study methods: By means of reference gene primer amplification, nucleated cell counts were estimated. TCRdb's table, derived via immunoSEQ multiplex PCR, lists solely in-frame clones and lacks some. V, J and clone size are those of that table, while D and trimming were read from the DNA. This sample has tens of thousands of clones, with approximately 91% found just once. The sample originates from a study of blood T cell repertoires in COVID-19. Across the study: Sites across the United States, Italy and Spain contributed samples from acute and convalescent COVID-19.

The CDR3 runs to 15 residues. V was pared by 1 base and J by 0 bases, with 7 bases between. Germline V gives CDR1 LNHDA, CDR2 SQIVND (reference sequence). The chain combines TRBV19 with TRBJ1-5; D remains unclear. This receptor was taken from a human donor in a cohort sampled during active COVID-19. Sequencing input: peripheral blood. CDR3 residues: CASSIARPSNQPQHF. The CDR3 bases are TGTGCCAGTAGTATAGCCAGGCCTAGCAATCAGCCCCAGCATTTT.